Included here is one TCR beta chain sequence, with context. Its cognate antigen is unknown. The data derive from a study of cytomegalovirus exposure and HLA in healthy donors. It was with 60 Vbeta and 13 Jbeta primers that the PCR ran. The data were produced by immunoSEQ multiplex PCR, yet TCRdb's version contains in-frame clones alone and is incomplete. The table records over 100,000 clones, under 10% of them present only once. Germline V gives CDR1 LGHNA, CDR2 YNFKEQ. Trimming left V 5 bases short and J 2 bases short, with 19 bases between. The CDR3 covers 16 residues. Study-wide points: Sequencing depth roughly uniform across donors was assumed in presence/absence analyses. Equally common other TCR beta chains were less clonally expanded than HLA-associated ones, a later analysis found.

Sequencing used PBMCs. The TCR sequence derives from a woman aged 40 to 50 in good health and CMV-seropositive. V and J are TRBV4-2 and TRBJ2-7; D is perhaps TRBD1 (6 bases). The CDR3 spells CASSLEAGARPYEQYF. The CDR3 DNA sequence: TGTGCCAGCAGCTTAGAGGCAGGGGCCAGACCCTACGAGCAGTACTTC.